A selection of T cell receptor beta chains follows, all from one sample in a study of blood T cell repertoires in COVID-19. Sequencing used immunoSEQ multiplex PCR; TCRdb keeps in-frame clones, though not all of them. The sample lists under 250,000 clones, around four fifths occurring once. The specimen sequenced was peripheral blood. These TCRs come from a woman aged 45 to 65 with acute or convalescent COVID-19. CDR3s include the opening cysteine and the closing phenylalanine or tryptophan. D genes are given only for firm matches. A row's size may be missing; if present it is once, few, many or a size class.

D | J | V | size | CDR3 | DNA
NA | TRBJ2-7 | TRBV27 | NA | CASSFYRGSYEQYF | TGTGCCAGCAGTTTTTATCGAGGGTCCTACGAGCAGTACTTC
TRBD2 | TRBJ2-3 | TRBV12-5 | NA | CASGPGLETADTQYF | TGTGCTAGTGGTCCGGGACTAGAGACCGCAGATACGCAGTATTTT
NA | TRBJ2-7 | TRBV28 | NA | CASSSAQLKTYEQYF | TGTGCCAGCAGTTCGGCACAGCTCAAAACCTACGAGCAGTACTTC
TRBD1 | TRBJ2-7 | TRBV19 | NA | CASSSRQGEQYF | TGTGCCAGTAGTTCCCGACAGGGCGAGCAGTACTTC
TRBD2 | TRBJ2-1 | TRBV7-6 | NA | CASSPPPGLAGVLDNEQFF | TGTGCCAGCAGTCCCCCCCCAGGGCTAGCGGGAGTGCTAGACAATGAGCAGTTCTTC
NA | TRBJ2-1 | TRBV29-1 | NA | CSVVTGVWSATYNEQFF | TGCAGCGTTGTTACGGGGGTATGGTCGGCCACCTACAATGAGCAGTTCTTC
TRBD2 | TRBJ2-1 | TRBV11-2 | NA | CASSPSGRSYNEQFF | TGTGCCAGCAGCCCTAGCGGGAGGTCGTACAATGAGCAGTTCTTC
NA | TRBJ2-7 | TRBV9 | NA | CASSVVPTSSYEQYF | TGTGCCAGCAGCGTAGTGCCGACTAGCTCCTACGAGCAGTACTTC
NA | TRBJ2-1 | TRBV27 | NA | CASIGRLGEQFF | TGTGCCAGCATTGGCCGCCTAGGTGAGCAGTTCTTC
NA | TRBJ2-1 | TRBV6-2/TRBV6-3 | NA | CASSYGSFLGFNEQFF | TGTGCCAGCAGTTACGGTTCTTTCCTAGGATTCAATGAGCAGTTCTTC
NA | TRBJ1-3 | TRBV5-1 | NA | CASRAGPSGNTIYF | TGCGCCAGCAGGGCAGGGCCCTCTGGAAACACCATATATTTT
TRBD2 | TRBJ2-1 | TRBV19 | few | CASRGGGNEQFF | TGTGCCAGCCGAGGCGGGGGGAATGAGCAGTTCTTC
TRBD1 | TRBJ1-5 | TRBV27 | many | CASSLAGTVNQPQHF | TGTGCCAGCAGTTTAGCGGGGACAGTGAATCAGCCCCAGCATTTT
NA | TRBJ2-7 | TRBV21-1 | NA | CASTLTSGRNYEQYF | TGTGCCAGCACCCTGACTAGCGGGAGAAACTACGAGCAGTACTTC
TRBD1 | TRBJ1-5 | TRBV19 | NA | CASSIEKTGVNQPQHF | TGTGCCAGTAGTATAGAGAAGACAGGGGTTAATCAGCCCCAGCATTTT
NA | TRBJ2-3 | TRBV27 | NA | CASRAGTDTQYF | TGTGCCAGCAGGGCGGGCACAGATACGCAGTATTTT
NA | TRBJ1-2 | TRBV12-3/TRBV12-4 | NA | CASSLGAADGYTF | TGTGCCAGCAGTTTGGGAGCAGCAGATGGCTACACCTTC
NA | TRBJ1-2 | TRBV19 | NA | CASSIGEARDGYTF | TGTGCCAGTAGTATAGGCGAGGCACGCGATGGCTACACCTTC
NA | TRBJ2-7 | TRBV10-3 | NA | CAISESEIASEQYF | TGTGCCATCAGTGAGTCGGAAATAGCGTCCGAGCAGTACTTC
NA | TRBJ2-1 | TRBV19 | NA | CASSILLAGLSSYNEQFF | TGTGCCAGTAGTATTCTACTCGCAGGACTGAGCTCCTACAATGAGCAGTTCTTC
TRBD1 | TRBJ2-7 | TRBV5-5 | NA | CASSFAVGTGYEQYF | TGTGCCAGCAGCTTTGCGGTCGGGACAGGCTACGAGCAGTACTTC
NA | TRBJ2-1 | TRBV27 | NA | CASSSPGERINEQFF | TGTGCCAGCAGTTCCCCGGGAGAACGGATTAATGAGCAGTTCTTC
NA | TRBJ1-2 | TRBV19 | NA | CATSFEPGPNYGYTF | TGTGCCACCTCCTTTGAGCCGGGTCCTAACTATGGCTACACCTTC
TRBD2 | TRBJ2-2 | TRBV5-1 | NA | CASSPAGLLAGEAGELFF | TGCGCCAGCAGCCCTGCTGGGCTTTTGGCGGGAGAAGCCGGGGAGCTGTTTTTT
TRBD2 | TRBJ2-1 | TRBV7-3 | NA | CASSFTSGQYNEQFF | TGTGCCAGCAGCTTTACTAGCGGCCAATACAATGAGCAGTTCTTC
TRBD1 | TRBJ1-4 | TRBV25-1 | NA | CASSTNTGGLLEKLFF | TGTGCCAGCAGTACAAATACAGGGGGCCTATTGGAAAAACTGTTTTTT
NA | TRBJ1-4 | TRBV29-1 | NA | CSGAATNEKLFF | TGCAGCGGCGCCGCAACTAATGAAAAACTGTTTTTT
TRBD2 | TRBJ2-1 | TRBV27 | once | CASTRAGEQFF | TGTGCCAGCACCCGAGCGGGAGAGCAGTTCTTC
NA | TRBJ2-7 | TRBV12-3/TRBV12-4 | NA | CASSSERNYEQYF | TGTGCCAGCAGCTCAGAAAGAAACTACGAGCAGTACTTC
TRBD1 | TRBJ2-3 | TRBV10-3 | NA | CATGIGQGGTDTQYF | TGTGCCACAGGAATAGGACAGGGGGGCACAGATACGCAGTATTTT
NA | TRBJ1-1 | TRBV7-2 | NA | CASSLGDRHTEAFF | TGTGCCAGCAGCTTAGGTGACAGGCACACTGAAGCTTTCTTT
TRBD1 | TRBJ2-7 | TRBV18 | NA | CASSAGTGGSYEQYF | TGTGCCAGCTCAGCCGGGACAGGGGGCTCCTACGAGCAGTACTTC
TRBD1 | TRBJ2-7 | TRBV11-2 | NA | CASRRDREYEQYF | TGTGCCAGCAGGCGAGACAGGGAATACGAGCAGTACTTC
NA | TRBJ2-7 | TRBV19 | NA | CASSRRPLVGSGYEQYF | TGTGCCAGTAGTAGGCGCCCTCTGGTGGGTTCGGGGTACGAGCAGTACTTC
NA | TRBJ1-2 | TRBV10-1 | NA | CASIPGGYGYTF | TGCGCCAGCATACCAGGAGGCTATGGCTACACCTTC
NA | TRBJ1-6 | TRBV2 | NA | CASSPDSPLHF | TGTGCCAGCAGTCCGGATTCACCCCTCCACTTT
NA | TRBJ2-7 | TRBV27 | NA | CASSPNGYPNEQYF | TGTGCCAGCAGTCCCAACGGTTACCCAAACGAGCAGTACTTC
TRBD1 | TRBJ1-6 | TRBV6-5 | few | CASSKPGQGYSPLHF | TGTGCCAGCAGTAAACCGGGACAGGGTTATTCACCCCTCCACTTT
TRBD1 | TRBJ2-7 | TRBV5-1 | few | CASSLAPGQLIYEQYF | TGCGCCAGCAGCTTGGCCCCGGGACAGCTCATATACGAGCAGTACTTC
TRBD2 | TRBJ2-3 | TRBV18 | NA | CASSSPSGRADTQYF | TGTGCCAGCTCAAGTCCTAGCGGGAGGGCGGATACGCAGTATTTT
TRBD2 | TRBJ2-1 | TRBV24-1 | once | CATSDESGSGYNEQFF | TGTGCCACCAGTGATGAGAGCGGGAGCGGCTACAATGAGCAGTTCTTC
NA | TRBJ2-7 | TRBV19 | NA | CASGQPNPYEQYF | TGTGCCAGTGGCCAACCCAACCCCTACGAGCAGTACTTC
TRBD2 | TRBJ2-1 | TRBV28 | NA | CASSRTSAWNEQFF | TGTGCCAGCAGTCGGACTAGCGCTTGGAATGAGCAGTTCTTC
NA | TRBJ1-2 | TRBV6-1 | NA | CASSGWVGRGDYGYTF | TGTGCCAGCAGTGGGTGGGTCGGCAGGGGAGACTATGGCTACACCTTC
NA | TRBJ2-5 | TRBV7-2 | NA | CASSLGVPVQETQYF | TGTGCCAGCAGCTTAGGTGTACCAGTCCAAGAGACCCAGTACTTC
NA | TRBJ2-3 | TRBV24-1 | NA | CATSDPAGSTDTQYF | TGTGCCACCAGTGATCCGGCAGGGTCCACAGATACGCAGTATTTT
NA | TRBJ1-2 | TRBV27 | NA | CASRGQPNYGYTF | TGTGCCAGCAGAGGACAGCCTAACTATGGCTACACCTTC
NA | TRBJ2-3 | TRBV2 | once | CASSEVRASTDTQYF | TGTGCCAGCAGTGAAGTGCGGGCCAGCACAGATACGCAGTATTTT
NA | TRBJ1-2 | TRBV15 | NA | CATVQDDREGYGYTF | TGTGCCACCGTACAAGATGACAGAGAAGGCTATGGCTACACCTTC
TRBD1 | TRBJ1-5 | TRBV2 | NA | CASSEETGGPQHF | TGTGCCAGCAGTGAGGAGACAGGGGGGCCCCAGCATTTT
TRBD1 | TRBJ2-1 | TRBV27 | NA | CASSHYRGRNNEQFF | TGTGCCAGCAGTCACTACAGGGGGCGCAACAATGAGCAGTTCTTC
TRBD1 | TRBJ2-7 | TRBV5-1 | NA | CASSSTGGWRSYEQYF | TGCGCCAGCAGCTCGACAGGGGGCTGGCGCTCCTACGAGCAGTACTTC
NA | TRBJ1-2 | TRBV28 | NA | CASSLSAGSGYTF | TGTGCCAGCAGTTTATCGGCGGGTTCAGGCTACACCTTC